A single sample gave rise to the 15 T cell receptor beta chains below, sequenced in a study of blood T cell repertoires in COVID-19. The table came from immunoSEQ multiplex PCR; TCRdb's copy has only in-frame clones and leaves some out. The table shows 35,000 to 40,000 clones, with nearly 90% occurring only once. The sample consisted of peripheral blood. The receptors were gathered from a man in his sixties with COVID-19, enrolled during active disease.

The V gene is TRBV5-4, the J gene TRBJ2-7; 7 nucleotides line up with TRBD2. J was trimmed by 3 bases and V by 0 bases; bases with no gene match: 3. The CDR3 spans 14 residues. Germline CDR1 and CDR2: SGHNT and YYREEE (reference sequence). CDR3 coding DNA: TGTGCCAGCAGCTTGGAGCGGGATAACTACGAGCAGTACTTC. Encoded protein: CASSLERDNYEQYF.

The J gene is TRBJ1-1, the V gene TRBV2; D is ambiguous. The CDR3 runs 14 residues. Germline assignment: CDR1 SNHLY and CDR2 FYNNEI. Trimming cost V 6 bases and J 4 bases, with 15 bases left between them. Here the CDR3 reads CASSQDGVGTEAFF. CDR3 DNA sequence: TGTGCCAGCAGCCAAGACGGAGTAGGCACTGAAGCTTTCTTT.

CDR3 sequence: CSVGTRVQETQYF. Here the CDR3 DNA reads TGCAGCGTTGGAACCAGGGTCCAAGAGACCCAGTACTTC. The chain links TRBV29-1 to TRBJ2-5; tentative D call: TRBD1 (5 bases). The V gene lost 4 bases and the J gene lost 1 base, with 10 bases spanning the gap. The germline V gene encodes CDR1 SQVTM and CDR2 ANQGSEA. CDR3 length equals 13 residues.

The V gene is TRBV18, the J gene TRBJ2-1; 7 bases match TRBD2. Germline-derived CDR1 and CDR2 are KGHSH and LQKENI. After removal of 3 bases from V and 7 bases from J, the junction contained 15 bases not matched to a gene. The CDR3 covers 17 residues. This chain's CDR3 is CASSPPGRGASGNEQFF. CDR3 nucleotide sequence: TGTGCCAGCTCACCTCCGGGAAGGGGCGCTAGCGGAAATGAGCAGTTCTTC.

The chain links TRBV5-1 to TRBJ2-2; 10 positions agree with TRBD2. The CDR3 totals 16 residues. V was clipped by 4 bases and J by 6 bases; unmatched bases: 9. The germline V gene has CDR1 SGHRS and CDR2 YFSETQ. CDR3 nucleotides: TGCGCCAGCAGCGCAGAGCTAGCGGGAGCCCCCGGGGAGCTGTTTTTT. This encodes CASSAELAGAPGELFF.

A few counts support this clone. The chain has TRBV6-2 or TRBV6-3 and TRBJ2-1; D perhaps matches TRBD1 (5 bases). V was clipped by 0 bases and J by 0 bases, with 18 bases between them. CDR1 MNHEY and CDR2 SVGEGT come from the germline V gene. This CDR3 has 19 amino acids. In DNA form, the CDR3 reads TGTGCCAGCAGTTACTCGGCTGCGGCAGGGTGGGGCTCCTACAATGAGCAGTTCTTC. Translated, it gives CASSYSAAAGWGSYNEQFF.

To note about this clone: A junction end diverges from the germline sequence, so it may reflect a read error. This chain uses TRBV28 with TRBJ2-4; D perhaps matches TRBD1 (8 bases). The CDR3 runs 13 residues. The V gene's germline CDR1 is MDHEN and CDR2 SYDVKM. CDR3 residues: CASSPTGEMLADF. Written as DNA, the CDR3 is TGTGCCAGCAGCCCGACAGGGGAGATGCTAGCGGACTTC.

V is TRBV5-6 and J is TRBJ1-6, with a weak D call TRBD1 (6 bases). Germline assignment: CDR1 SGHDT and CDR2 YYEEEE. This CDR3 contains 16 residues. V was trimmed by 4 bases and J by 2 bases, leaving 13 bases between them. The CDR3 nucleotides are TGTGCCAGCAGCCCCTACGGGACACCCTATAATTCACCCCTCCACTTT. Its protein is CASSPYGTPYNSPLHF.

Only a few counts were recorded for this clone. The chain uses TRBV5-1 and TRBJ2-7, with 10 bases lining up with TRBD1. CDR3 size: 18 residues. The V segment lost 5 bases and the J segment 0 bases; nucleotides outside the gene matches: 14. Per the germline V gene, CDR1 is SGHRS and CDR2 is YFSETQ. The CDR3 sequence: CASSQRTGGNPSSYEQYF. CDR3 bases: TGCGCCAGCAGTCAAAGGACAGGGGGTAATCCCAGCTCCTACGAGCAGTACTTC.

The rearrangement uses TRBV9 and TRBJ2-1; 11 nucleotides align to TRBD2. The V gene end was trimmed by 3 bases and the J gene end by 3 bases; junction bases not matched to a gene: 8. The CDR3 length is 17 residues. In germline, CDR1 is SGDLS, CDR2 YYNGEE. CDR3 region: CASSGRTSGRFYNEQFF. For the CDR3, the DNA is TGTGCCAGCAGCGGTAGAACTAGCGGGAGATTCTACAATGAGCAGTTCTTC.

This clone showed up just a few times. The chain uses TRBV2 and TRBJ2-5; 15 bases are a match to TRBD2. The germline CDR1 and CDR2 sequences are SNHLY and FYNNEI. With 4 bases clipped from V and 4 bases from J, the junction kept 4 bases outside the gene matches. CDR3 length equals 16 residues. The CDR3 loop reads CASSVGLAGGRETQYF. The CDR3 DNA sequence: TGTGCCAGCAGTGTCGGACTAGCGGGAGGGAGAGAGACCCAGTACTTC.

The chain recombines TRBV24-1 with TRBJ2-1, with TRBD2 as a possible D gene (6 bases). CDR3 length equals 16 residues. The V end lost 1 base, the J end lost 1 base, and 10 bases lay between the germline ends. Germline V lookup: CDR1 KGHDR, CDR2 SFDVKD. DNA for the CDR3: TGTGCCACCAGTGATTTCACTAGCCGGTCCTACAATGAGCAGTTCTTC. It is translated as CATSDFTSRSYNEQFF.

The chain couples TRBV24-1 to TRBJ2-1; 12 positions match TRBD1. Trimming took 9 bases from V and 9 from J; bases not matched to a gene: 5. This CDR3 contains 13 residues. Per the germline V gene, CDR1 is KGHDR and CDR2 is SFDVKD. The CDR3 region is CATSGTGGLEQFF. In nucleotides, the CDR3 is TGTGCCACCTCCGGGACAGGGGGCCTTGAGCAGTTCTTC.

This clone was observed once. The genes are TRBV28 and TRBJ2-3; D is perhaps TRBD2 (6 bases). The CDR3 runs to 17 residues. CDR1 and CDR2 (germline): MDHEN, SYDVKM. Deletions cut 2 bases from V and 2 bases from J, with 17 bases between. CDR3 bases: TGTGCCAGCAGTTTAGCTGTGGGAGGTTCTTTCACAGATACGCAGTATTTT. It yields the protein CASSLAVGGSFTDTQYF.

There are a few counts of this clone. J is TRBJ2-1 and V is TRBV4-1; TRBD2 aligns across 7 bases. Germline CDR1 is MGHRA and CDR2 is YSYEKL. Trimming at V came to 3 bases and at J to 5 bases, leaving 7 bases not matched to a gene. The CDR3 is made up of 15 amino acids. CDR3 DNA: TGCGCCAGCAGCCAGGGCGGGAGCACCCACAATGAGCAGTTCTTC. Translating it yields CASSQGGSTHNEQFF.